This TCR beta chain was recovered during a study of T cells after yellow fever vaccination. This clonotype was observed a handful of times. Antigen unknown. TCRdb analysed the 5' RACE reads with MiXCR anew, one entry per CDR3 protein. This table has nearly 300,000 distinct CDR3 sequences, less than 9.5% appearing once. Germline V gene data show CDR1 as SGHVS and CDR2 as FNYEAQ. Trimming removed 5 bases from V and 2 bases from J; junction bases left unmatched: 15. There are 19 residues in the CDR3. General observations from the study: Only a small proportion of the clonotypes turned up in both the CD4 and the CD8 compartments, likely arising from convergent recombination.

This specimen consisted of CD4+ T cells sorted from PBMCs, obtained 5 days after the yellow fever booster vaccination. The chain carries TRBV7-6 and TRBJ1-4; 9 bases are shared with TRBD1. This TCR was sampled from a man aged 18 to 29 who received the YFV17D yellow fever vaccine. The CDR3 DNA reads TGTGCCAGCAGCCCCCCCGGGATACAGGGGGCGCGGACTAATGAAAAACTGTTTTTT. Translating it yields CASSPPGIQGARTNEKLFF.